Following are 10 T cell receptor beta chains from one sample sequenced in a study of OX40 agonist ivuxolimab in advanced cancers. Generated by immunoSEQ multiplex PCR, the TCRdb table keeps only in-frame clones and is missing some. The sample shows some 86,000 clones, approximately 94% of them seen only once. The sample in question was CD4+ or CD8+ T cells sorted from blood, obtained in a trial of the OX40 agonist ivuxolimab. The receptors were sampled from an adult with an advanced solid tumor such as melanoma, head and neck, liver or kidney cancer.

The chain links TRBV5-6 to TRBJ2-5; 9 bases align to TRBD2. V was pared by 7 bases and J by 4 bases, with 8 bases of the junction left unmatched. Germline assignment: CDR1 SGHDT and CDR2 YYEEEE. The CDR3 extends over 14 amino acids. CDR3 protein: CASSPLREGETQYF. The CDR3, as DNA: TGTGCCAGCTCACCCTTGCGGGAGGGAGAGACCCAGTACTTC.

The CDR3 DNA is TGTGCCAGCAGTGATTCCTACTCCTACAATGAGCAGTTCTTC. It yields the protein CASSDSYSYNEQFF. V gene TRBV2 combines with J gene TRBJ2-1; D call uncertain. V was cut by 3 bases and J by 0 bases, with 6 bases left in between. The length of the CDR3 is 14 residues. The germline V gene encodes CDR1 SNHLY and CDR2 FYNNEI. Complete variable domain (other parts from reference TRBV2 and TRBJ2-1): EPEVTQTPSHQVTQMGQEVILRCVPISNHLYFYWYRQILGQKVEFLVSFYNNEISEKSEIFDDQFSVERPDGSNFTLKIRSTKLEDSAMYFCASSDSYSYNEQFFGPGTRLTVL.

The chain recombines TRBV7-7 with TRBJ2-5; perhaps TRBD1 as D (6 bases). Between the trimmed V and J ends, which lost 6 bases and 4 bases, there was a span of 12 bases. Per germline, CDR1 SSHAT and CDR2 FNYEAQ (reference sequence). The CDR3 has 13 residues. DNA of the CDR3: TGTGCCAGCAGTCCCAGAGGGGGAGAGACCCAGTACTTC. Protein: CASSPRGGETQYF. The variable domain in full, completed from reference TRBV7-7 and TRBJ2-5, reads GAGVSQSPRYKVTKRGQDVTLRCDPISSHATLYWYQQALGQGPEFLTYFNYEAQPDKSGLPSDRFSAERPEGSISTLTIQRTEQRDSAMYRCASSPRGGETQYFGPGTRLLVL.

The chain links TRBV4-3 to TRBJ2-7; 9 nucleotides align to TRBD2. The CDR3 covers 19 residues. Trimming cost V 0 bases and J 1 base; bases outside gene matches: 13. Germline loops: CDR1 LGHNA, CDR2 YSLEER. The DNA for the CDR3 is TGCGCCAGCAGCCAAGATTCGAGTAAAACTAGCGGGCCGTCCTACGAGCAGTACTTC. Translated, it gives CASSQDSSKTSGPSYEQYF.

CDR3 protein: CASSYTTGSTNEKLFF. CDR3 coding DNA: TGTGCCAGCAGTTACACAACAGGGTCAACTAATGAAAAACTGTTTTTT. This chain joins TRBV6-5 and TRBJ1-4; maybe TRBD1 (6 bases). Germline lookup yields CDR1 MNHEY and CDR2 SVGAGI. This CDR3 contains 16 residues. Trimming removed 2 bases at V and 0 bases at J, with 10 bases between.

The V gene is TRBV23-1, the J gene TRBJ1-6, with a possible D match to TRBD1 (5 bases). TRBV23-1 is recorded as an ORF, its role being uncertain. V shed 3 bases and J shed 5 bases, with 17 bases lying between them. CDR3 length: 17 amino acids. The CDR3 nucleotides read TGCGCCAGCAGTCAGGGAGATAAAGGGGTTAATAATTCACCCCTCCACTTT. This translates into CASSQGDKGVNNSPLHF.

The chain's CDR3 is CASSFKLAGSYNEQFF. DNA of the CDR3: TGTGCCAGCAGCTTTAAACTAGCGGGGAGCTACAATGAGCAGTTCTTC. The chain uses TRBV4-2 and TRBJ2-1; TRBD2 matches 10 bases. Per germline, CDR1 LGHNA and CDR2 YNFKEQ. J lost 3 bases, V lost 5 bases, and 7 bases had no gene match. The CDR3 is made up of 16 amino acids.

This chain connects TRBV5-1 to TRBJ2-4; 7 bases align to TRBD1. The V segment lost 4 bases and the J segment 0 bases; nucleotides outside the gene matches: 7. The CDR3 runs to 16 residues. Germline V gene lookup returns CDR1 SGHRS and CDR2 YFSETQ. The CDR3 DNA reads as TGCGCCAGCAGCAGGGACAGCCCATTAGCCAAAAACATTCAGTACTTC. Its protein is CASSRDSPLAKNIQYF.

The chain links TRBV6-4 to TRBJ2-1; unclear D gene. The length of the CDR3 is 15 residues. Trimming pared 2 bases from V and 0 bases from J, leaving 8 bases between. From germline, CDR1 is MRHNA and CDR2 SNTAGT. CDR3 in amino acids: CASSDLHASYNEQFF. DNA of the CDR3: TGTGCCAGCAGTGACCTCCATGCCTCCTACAATGAGCAGTTCTTC.

The chain has TRBV11-2 and TRBJ1-2; TRBD1 matches 8 bases. The V segment lost 4 bases and the J segment 7 bases; nucleotides outside the gene matches: 8. The CDR3 loop spans 14 amino acids. From germline, CDR1 is SGHAT and CDR2 FQNNGV. The CDR3 nucleotides read TGTGCCAGCAGCTGGAGGACAGGGAAAGGTGGCTACACCTTC. It codes for CASSWRTGKGGYTF.